This T cell receptor (beta chain) comes out of a study of blood T cells in healthy people across ages. This clonotype was counted ten times or more. The germline V gene has CDR1 DFQATT and CDR2 SNEGSKA (reference sequence). The CDR3 loop spans 12 amino acids. The V end lost 1 base, the J end lost 1 base, and 4 bases lay between the germline ends. Then a second PCR, running roughly 7 to 12 cycles, was carried out with a sample-barcoded 5' primer and a J-beta primer mix. TCRdb recomputed calls from the 5' RACE reads with MiXCR, one row per CDR3 protein. The top ten hold 23% of the sample, which has around 1,800,000 distinct CDR3 sequences, around 42% seen once.

V is TRBV20-1 and J is TRBJ1-1; D is uncertain. The specimen was blood. The TCR was taken from a human donor in good health. Here the CDR3 reads CSARAGNTEAFF. The CDR3 nucleotides read TGCAGTGCTAGAGCGGGGAACACTGAAGCTTTCTTT.